One and the same sample provided the 24 T cell receptor beta chains below, sequenced in a study of OX40 agonist ivuxolimab in advanced cancers. Sequencing used immunoSEQ multiplex PCR; TCRdb keeps in-frame clones, though not all of them. The table has fewer than 130,000 clones, about nine tenths seen once. Sequenced material: CD4+ or CD8+ T cells sorted from blood, taken in a trial of the OX40 agonist ivuxolimab. The receptors stem from an adult with an advanced solid tumor such as melanoma, head and neck, liver or kidney cancer.

This clone was observed a single time. This chain uses TRBV6-1 with TRBJ1-5; 8 nucleotides agree with TRBD1. V lost 6 bases and J lost 7; bases outside the gene matches: 11. CDR1 MNHNS and CDR2 SASEGT come from the germline V gene. This CDR3 contains 15 residues. DNA for the CDR3: TGTGCCAGCAGGCCGGGACAGGTGTATAACCAGCCCCAGCATTTT. This gives the protein CASRPGQVYNQPQHF.

This chain links TRBV6-5 with TRBJ1-2, with 8 bases fitting TRBD1. The CDR3 extends over 15 amino acids. In germline, CDR1 is MNHEY, CDR2 SVGAGI. After removal of 5 bases from V and 1 base from J, the junction contained 6 bases not matched to a gene. The CDR3 DNA reads as TGTGCCAGCAGTCTCAGGGGGCCTTATAACTATGGCTACACCTTC. It is translated as CASSLRGPYNYGYTF.

The rearrangement uses TRBV4-3 and TRBJ1-6, with TRBD1 identical over 9 bases. This CDR3 has 13 amino acids. Germline values: CDR1 LGHNA, CDR2 YSLEER. Trimming cost V 2 bases and J 17 bases; bases outside gene matches: 7. The CDR3 here is CASSQSGTGSIHF. The CDR3 bases are TGCGCCAGCAGCCAATCCGGGACAGGGTCGATCCACTTT.

V gene TRBV27 combines with J gene TRBJ2-7, with D possibly being TRBD1 (5 bases). The CDR3 runs 14 residues. Per germline, CDR1 MNHEY and CDR2 SMNVEV (reference sequence). V was clipped by 4 bases and J by 6 bases, with 16 bases between them. The CDR3 region is CASSYRRVSREQYF. The CDR3 DNA sequence: TGTGCCAGCAGTTACCGCAGGGTTTCACGCGAGCAGTACTTC.

This chain connects TRBV7-2 to TRBJ2-7, with 9 nucleotides matching TRBD2. This CDR3 spans 15 amino acids. Germline V gene sequence: CDR1 SGHTA, CDR2 FQGNSA. V was pared by 5 bases and J by 3 bases, with 8 bases of the junction left unmatched. The CDR3 nucleotides read TGTGCCAGCAGCATGATAGCGGGAGAGGGCTACGAGCAGTACTTC. Translation gives CASSMIAGEGYEQYF.

This chain connects TRBV10-3 to TRBJ2-3; 9 nucleotides align to TRBD1. Germline CDR1 is ENHRY and CDR2 is SYGVKD. With V trimmed by 8 bases and J by 4 bases, 10 bases remained unmatched. This CDR3 comprises 15 residues. In DNA form, the CDR3 reads TGTGCCATCCGGGTCGGGGACAGGGTCCCAGATACGCAGTATTTT. This encodes CAIRVGDRVPDTQYF.

The chain links TRBV5-1 to TRBJ2-7; D possibly corresponds to TRBD2 (6 bases). Trimming removed 3 bases from V and 0 bases from J, with 13 bases in between. Germline-derived CDR1 and CDR2 are SGHRS and YFSETQ. The CDR3 spans 15 residues. The CDR3 DNA reads TGCGCCAGCAGCTCGGGGGACTTTCCCTCCTACGAGCAGTACTTC. Its translation: CASSSGDFPSYEQYF.

J is TRBJ2-3 and V is TRBV7-2; TRBD2 matches 9 bases. Germline loops: CDR1 SGHTA, CDR2 FQGNSA. V shed 4 bases, J shed 0 bases, and the junction held 2 bases outside the gene matches. The length of the CDR3 is 15 residues. CDR3 region: CASSSSGGSTDTQYF. CDR3 nucleotide sequence: TGTGCCAGCAGCTCCAGCGGGGGGAGCACAGATACGCAGTATTTT.

The chain carries TRBV5-1 and TRBJ2-7, with D possibly being TRBD1 or TRBD2 (5 bases each). Trimming shortened V by 0 bases and J by 7 bases, and 20 bases separated the two germline ends. Germline CDR1 SGHRS, CDR2 YFSETQ. The CDR3 consists of 16 residues. CDR3 in amino acids: CASSLVSVGPSWEQYF. CDR3 nucleotides: TGCGCCAGCAGCTTGGTTTCGGTGGGACCCTCGTGGGAGCAGTACTTC.

This chain links TRBV19 with TRBJ1-3, with D hard to call. Trimming stripped 8 bases from V and 3 bases from J, with 17 bases between. CDR1 and CDR2 from the germline V gene are LNHDA and SQIVND (reference sequence). This CDR3 contains 15 residues. CDR3 in amino acids: CASVPSSDVGNTIYF. The CDR3 nucleotides read TGTGCCAGTGTACCCAGTTCCGACGTTGGAAACACCATATATTTT.

This clone appeared once. This CDR3 reads CAISESRFGDTQYF. CDR3 nucleotide sequence: TGTGCCATCAGTGAGTCGAGGTTTGGAGATACGCAGTATTTT. V gene TRBV10-3 combines with J gene TRBJ2-3, with D unclear. CDR3 length: 14 residues. The germline V and J ends were trimmed by 0 bases and 5 bases, with 9 bases remaining between them. Germline CDR1 reads ENHRY; CDR2 reads SYGVKD.

This CDR3 reads CASSANGAGGRETQYF. CDR3 bases: TGTGCCAGCAGTGCAAACGGCGCAGGGGGACGGGAGACCCAGTACTTC. This chain connects TRBV25-1 to TRBJ2-5; 7 positions agree with TRBD1. The CDR3 has 16 amino acids. From germline, CDR1 is MGHDK and CDR2 SYGVNS. Trimming took 4 bases from V and 5 from J; bases not matched to a gene: 13.

The chain recombines TRBV7-8 with TRBJ2-1; TRBD2 aligns across 9 bases. Germline trimming cut 5 bases from V and 6 bases from J; bases unmatched to any gene: 5. The germline gives CDR1 SGHVS, CDR2 FQNEAQ. The CDR3 has 14 amino acids. Here the CDR3 reads CASSPRTSVNEQFF. CDR3 coding DNA: TGTGCCAGCAGCCCGAGGACTAGCGTCAATGAGCAGTTCTTC.

This chain connects TRBV7-8 to TRBJ1-1; possible D gene TRBD1, 5 bases. Germline V gives CDR1 SGHVS, CDR2 FQNEAQ. The ends were cut back, 8 bases at V and 3 bases at J, with 13 bases in the middle. This CDR3 has 13 amino acids. The CDR3 spells CASFRERHTEAFF. The CDR3 DNA reads as TGTGCCAGCTTCAGGGAAAGGCACACTGAAGCTTTCTTT.

The rearrangement links TRBV5-6 to TRBJ1-1; TRBD1 agrees at 8 bases. V lost 1 base to trimming and J lost 4 bases; unmatched junction nucleotides: 6. The germline V gene encodes CDR1 SGHDT and CDR2 YYEEEE. The CDR3 covers 15 residues. CDR3 in amino acids: CASSLRQGRATEAFF. The CDR3 coding sequence is TGTGCCAGCAGCTTGAGACAGGGGAGGGCCACTGAAGCTTTCTTT.

V is TRBV4-3 and J is TRBJ2-3; D perhaps matches TRBD2 (5 bases). This CDR3 is built from 16 residues. Trimming took off 0 bases at V and 3 bases at J, with 13 bases between the two ends. Germline CDR1 reads LGHNA; CDR2 reads YSLEER. The CDR3 sequence is CASSQDSARGTDTQYF. In nucleotides, the CDR3 is TGCGCCAGCAGCCAAGATTCCGCCCGAGGGACAGATACGCAGTATTTT.

The chain combines TRBV18 with TRBJ2-3; 8 nucleotides align to TRBD1. V was pared by 4 bases and J by 3 bases, with 9 bases of the junction left unmatched. The CDR3 has 16 residues. The germline gives CDR1 KGHSH, CDR2 LQKENI. CDR3 amino acids: CASSLSQGARTDTQYF. CDR3 bases: TGTGCCAGCTCACTATCTCAGGGGGCGAGGACAGATACGCAGTATTTT.

This chain uses TRBV6-4 with TRBJ1-1, with TRBD1 matching over 8 bases. After removal of 0 bases from V and 1 base from J, the junction contained 4 bases not matched to a gene. The CDR3 has 16 residues. Looked up from germline, CDR1 is MRHNA and CDR2 is SNTAGT. CDR3 sequence: CASSDSSGQGNTEAFF. CDR3 nucleotide sequence: TGTGCCAGCAGTGACTCGTCAGGACAGGGGAACACTGAAGCTTTCTTT.

The chain uses TRBV11-1 and TRBJ2-7; D is ambiguous. The germline V gene encodes CDR1 SGHAT and CDR2 FQDESV (reference sequence). Trimming stripped 2 bases from V and 3 bases from J, with 8 bases between. The CDR3 has 13 residues. DNA for the CDR3: TGTGCCAGCAGCTTAACGGCGGTCTACGAGCAGTACTTC. It translates to CASSLTAVYEQYF.

The chain links TRBV15 to TRBJ1-1; D not certain. The germline V gene has CDR1 LNHNV and CDR2 YYDKDF (reference sequence). CDR3 size: 12 residues. V dropped 5 bases and J dropped 5 bases, with 9 bases sitting between them. The CDR3 DNA is TGTGCCACCAGCGCGGGGTTTACTGAAGCTTTCTTT. Amino acid sequence: CATSAGFTEAFF.

V usage is TRBV7-2 and J usage is TRBJ2-1; 7 bases fit TRBD2. The CDR3 covers 18 residues. CDR1 is SGHTA, CDR2 FQGNSA, per germline. Germline trimming cut 5 bases from V and 4 bases from J; bases unmatched to any gene: 17. The CDR3 spells CASSRFQLSGGPYNEQFF. The CDR3 nucleotides are TGTGCCAGCAGCCGGTTCCAGTTATCGGGAGGACCATACAATGAGCAGTTCTTC.

The chain links TRBV30 to TRBJ2-7; 10 nucleotides agree with TRBD2. The CDR3 contains 14 residues. The junction had 8 bases not matched to a gene; V was cut back by 0 bases and J by 9 bases. From germline, CDR1 is GTSNPN and CDR2 SVGIG (reference sequence). Here the CDR3 reads CAWSVRGSGRRQYF. As DNA, the CDR3 is TGTGCCTGGAGTGTAAGAGGTAGCGGGAGGCGGCAGTACTTC.

This chain links TRBV2 with TRBJ1-5; 11 bases match TRBD1. The germline V gene has CDR1 SNHLY and CDR2 FYNNEI. The CDR3 covers 14 residues. Trimming took 10 bases from V and 6 from J; bases not matched to a gene: 8. The CDR3 spells CATRGQGGGQPQHF. The CDR3 nucleotides are TGTGCCACCAGGGGACAGGGGGGCGGTCAGCCCCAGCATTTT.

The gene calls are TRBV28 and TRBJ2-7; 7 bases match TRBD2. The germline V gene has CDR1 MDHEN and CDR2 SYDVKM. The CDR3 runs 14 residues. V lost 5 bases to trimming and J lost 12 bases; unmatched junction nucleotides: 16. Here the CDR3 reads CASSPGLGGSRLYF. The CDR3 DNA reads TGTGCCAGCAGTCCAGGATTAGGCGGGAGTCGCCTGTACTTC.